A single sample is the source of the 23 T cell receptor beta chains below, sequenced in a study of T-cell reconstitution after alpha-beta-depleted transplantation in children. Unique molecular identifiers were built into the TCRbeta library. TCRdb ran MiXCR on the PCR reads and lists one entry per CDR3 protein. The sample has almost 250,000 distinct CDR3 sequences, roughly a quarter seen once; the top ten hold roughly 2.7%. The material sequenced was PBMCs, taken before TCRalphabeta/CD19-depleted stem cell transplant. The receptors derive from a girl aged 2-10 years with Fanconi anemia, due to receive a stem cell transplant.

CDR3 coding DNA: TGTGCCAGCAGCTTGGGACTAGCATCATCCGAGCAGTACTTC. Translated, it gives CASSLGLASSEQYF. The chain carries TRBV6-1 and TRBJ2-7; 9 bases agree with TRBD2. This CDR3 comprises 14 residues. V trimming: 6 bases; J trimming: 6 bases; junction bases outside the gene matches: 9. Per the germline V gene, CDR1 is MNHNS and CDR2 is SASEGT.

This clonotype was detected ten times or more. The rearrangement links TRBV7-2 to TRBJ2-7; D call uncertain. The CDR3 covers 13 residues. The V and J ends lost 4 bases and 1 base respectively, with 8 bases between them. The germline V gene encodes CDR1 SGHTA and CDR2 FQGNSA. This CDR3 reads CASSYPSSYEQYF. As DNA, the CDR3 is TGTGCCAGCAGCTACCCCTCATCCTACGAGCAGTACTTC.

This clonotype was recorded a few times. The rearrangement joins TRBV29-1 to TRBJ2-7; TRBD1 agrees at 8 bases. Trimming took 4 bases from V and 2 from J; bases not matched to a gene: 4. The CDR3 has 13 amino acids. From germline, CDR1 is SQVTM and CDR2 ANQGSEA. The CDR3 DNA follows: TGCAGCGTTGCGACAGGGGTCGCCTACGAGCAGTACTTC. It specifies CSVATGVAYEQYF.

This clonotype was detected many times. The genes are TRBV29-1 and TRBJ1-2; D is uncertain. The V and J ends lost 4 bases and 5 bases respectively, with 8 bases between them. This CDR3 is 11 amino acids long. The germline CDR1 and CDR2 sequences are SQVTM and ANQGSEA. CDR3 sequence reads: CSVGRGYGYTF. CDR3 coding DNA: TGCAGCGTTGGTAGAGGTTATGGCTACACCTTC.

The gene calls are TRBV25-1 and TRBJ1-5; 9 nucleotides align to TRBD1. The J segment lost 6 bases and the V segment lost 3 bases, leaving 9 bases of the junction unmatched. The CDR3 spans 16 residues. In germline, CDR1 is MGHDK, CDR2 SYGVNS. The CDR3 DNA sequence: TGTGCCAGCAGTGATGTAGGCGGGACAGGGTCTCAGCCCCAGCATTTT. Translation: CASSDVGGTGSQPQHF.

The CDR3 DNA reads TGCAGTGCCCGACCTGACAATGAGCAGTTCTTC. This gives the protein CSARPDNEQFF. This chain joins TRBV20-1 and TRBJ2-1; D uncertain. The germline gives CDR1 DFQATT, CDR2 SNEGSKA (reference sequence). V lost 6 bases and J lost 5, with 8 bases in between. CDR3 length: 11 residues.

This rearrangement joins TRBV21-1 to TRBJ1-5; the table's TRBD1 call for D was not verified on the DNA. TRBV21-1 is shown as a pseudogene. This CDR3 spans 16 amino acids. The CDR3 coding sequence is TGTGCCAGCAGCAAGGCCGGGACAGGGGGAAATCAGCCCCAGCATTTT. Its protein product is CASSKAGTGGNQPQHF.

The table lists this clonotype with many counts. J is TRBJ2-5 and V is TRBV24-1, with 9 bases fitting TRBD1. The J segment lost 4 bases and the V segment lost 3 bases, leaving 5 bases of the junction unmatched. The CDR3 has 15 residues. The germline gives CDR1 KGHDR, CDR2 SFDVKD. CDR3 sequence reads: CATSDDDRGGETQYF. The CDR3 DNA follows: TGTGCCACCAGTGATGACGACAGGGGGGGAGAGACCCAGTACTTC.

The chain links TRBV6-5 to TRBJ1-2; maybe TRBD1 (5 bases). Trimming shortened V by 4 bases and J by 4 bases, and 13 bases separated the two germline ends. The CDR3 totals 14 residues. The germline V gene encodes CDR1 MNHEY and CDR2 SVGAGI. The CDR3 loop is CASSFSQGGYGYTF. DNA of the CDR3: TGTGCCAGCAGTTTCTCCCAGGGAGGCTATGGCTACACCTTC.

This clonotype showed up many times. The chain links TRBV12-3 or TRBV12-4 to TRBJ2-3; no definite D call. V was pared by 2 bases and J by 0 bases, with 6 bases between. The CDR3 is 14 residues long. Here the CDR3 DNA reads TGTGCCAGCAGTTTACACCGAAGCACAGATACGCAGTATTTT. Residues: CASSLHRSTDTQYF.

Many counts were recorded for this clonotype. V gene TRBV7-3 combines with J gene TRBJ2-1; no clear D gene. The CDR3 is 14 amino acids. Trimming removed 5 bases from V and 6 bases from J, with 14 bases in between. Per germline, CDR1 SGHTA and CDR2 FQGTGA. CDR3 sequence reads: CASSPARDGNEQFF. CDR3 coding DNA: TGTGCCAGCAGCCCAGCTCGTGACGGCAATGAGCAGTTCTTC.

In its sample, this clonotype was seen a few times. The chain joins TRBV7-9 to TRBJ1-3; weak D call: TRBD1 (6 bases). Germline assignment: CDR1 SEHNR and CDR2 FQNEAQ (reference sequence). The CDR3 extends over 15 amino acids. V lost 3 bases and J 1 base, leaving 10 bases between the germline ends. Here the CDR3 reads CASSFPRGSGNTIYF. The CDR3, as DNA: TGTGCCAGCAGCTTCCCCAGGGGATCTGGAAACACCATATATTTT.

V usage is TRBV20-1 and J usage is TRBJ2-7; D is perhaps TRBD1 (7 bases). The CDR3 has 15 amino acids. Trimming stripped 0 bases from V and 4 bases from J, with 16 bases between. Germline V gene data show CDR1 as DFQATT and CDR2 as SNEGSKA (reference sequence). CDR3 protein: CSARDLTAGGYEQYF. The CDR3, as DNA: TGCAGTGCTAGAGATCTAACGGCAGGGGGGTACGAGCAGTACTTC.

The rearrangement uses TRBV20-1 and TRBJ2-7; 12 bases match TRBD2. The CDR3 extends over 14 amino acids. CDR1 and CDR2 (germline): DFQATT, SNEGSKA (reference sequence). The V gene end was trimmed by 4 bases and the J gene end by 3 bases; junction bases not matched to a gene: 4. The CDR3 is CSANGLAGIYEQYF. CDR3 bases: TGCAGTGCTAACGGACTAGCGGGAATCTACGAGCAGTACTTC.

The chain recombines TRBV12-3 or TRBV12-4 with TRBJ2-1; D gene uncertain. V shed 6 bases and J shed 4 bases, with 10 bases lying between them. CDR3 length: 13 residues. The DNA of the CDR3 is TGTGCCAGCAGCCCCGGGCCGTACAATGAGCAGTTCTTC. The encoded protein is CASSPGPYNEQFF.

This clonotype appeared many times. V is TRBV29-1 and J is TRBJ2-1; 7 bases are a match to TRBD1. The V gene end was trimmed by 7 bases and the J gene end by 0 bases; junction bases not matched to a gene: 6. The germline gives CDR1 SQVTM, CDR2 ANQGSEA. The CDR3 covers 14 residues. The CDR3 spells CSDWTGSSYNEQFF. In DNA, the CDR3 is TGCAGCGACTGGACAGGCAGCTCCTACAATGAGCAGTTCTTC.

This clonotype was seen many times. The chain has TRBV12-3 or TRBV12-4 and TRBJ2-3; TRBD1 agrees at 7 bases. This CDR3 is 16 amino acids long. V shed 4 bases, J shed 4 bases, and the junction held 11 bases outside the gene matches. In DNA, the CDR3 is TGTGCCAGCAGTTATAGGGGACAGAATATCGCAGATACGCAGTATTTT. It specifies CASSYRGQNIADTQYF.

On this clonotype: At one of its ends the junction is not consistent with the germline gene, which may arise from a read error. The rearrangement links TRBV12-3 or TRBV12-4 to TRBJ2-3; D gene unclear. The CDR3 runs 12 residues. The CDR3 nucleotides are TGTGCCAGCAGTGGCCCCACAAATACGCAGTATTTT. It codes for CASSGPTNTQYF.

This clonotype was detected a few times. V gene TRBV6-1 combines with J gene TRBJ2-5; 11 bases line up with TRBD2. V lost 3 bases and J lost 4; bases outside the gene matches: 13. The CDR3 is 18 amino acids. Germline V gene data show CDR1 as MNHNS and CDR2 as SASEGT. CDR3 in DNA: TGTGCCAGCAGTGATGTGGCTAGCGGGGGGATTCAGGGAGAGACCCAGTACTTC. It yields the protein CASSDVASGGIQGETQYF.

This clonotype was seen a few times. The rearrangement links TRBV5-1 to TRBJ1-1; TRBD1 aligns across 8 bases. Germline CDR1 reads SGHRS; CDR2 reads YFSETQ. V shed 4 bases, J shed 5 bases, and the junction held 13 bases outside the gene matches. This CDR3 region has 16 residues. CDR3 DNA sequence: TGCGCCAGCAGCCCAAGCGACAGGGGAGGAGGGACTGAAGCTTTCTTT. It encodes CASSPSDRGGGTEAFF.

This clonotype has just a few counts. The gene calls are TRBV12-3 or TRBV12-4 and TRBJ2-5, with D perhaps TRBD1 (5 bases). This CDR3 comprises 13 residues. Trimming removed 7 bases at V and 1 base at J, with 10 bases between. The CDR3 region is CASNKGLQETQYF. CDR3 nucleotide sequence: TGTGCCAGCAACAAGGGGCTCCAAGAGACCCAGTACTTC.

The V gene is TRBV29-1, the J gene TRBJ2-7, with D possibly being TRBD1 (6 bases). V was trimmed by 0 bases and J by 0 bases, leaving 12 bases between them. The CDR3 runs 15 residues. Germline V lookup: CDR1 SQVTM, CDR2 ANQGSEA. CDR3 DNA sequence: TGCAGCGTTGAAGATGACAGGATTGCCTCCTACGAGCAGTACTTC. This translates into CSVEDDRIASYEQYF.

The table lists this clonotype with many counts. The chain employs TRBV29-1 and TRBJ2-7; 10 nucleotides line up with TRBD1. The CDR3 spans 14 residues. Trimming took 4 bases from V and 3 from J; bases not matched to a gene: 6. CDR1 and CDR2 from the germline V gene are SQVTM and ANQGSEA. CDR3 DNA: TGCAGCGTTGGGTCCAGGGACAGGGGCTACGAGCAGTACTTC. Translated, it gives CSVGSRDRGYEQYF.